This T cell receptor (beta chain) was observed in a study of CD8+CD57+ T cells in acquired aplastic anemia. As for the study in general: CD4+ and CD8+ cells, once sorted, gave DNA averaging roughly 3 ug.

Patients included in sequencing had previously demonstrated CD8+CD57+ cell expansion by flow cytometry. At blood sampling, none of the patients had yet received therapy. CDR3 length: 15 residues. Germline-derived CDR1 and CDR2 are SGHVS and FNYEAQ. Trimming pared 2 bases from V and 0 bases from J, leaving 11 bases between. CDR3 and TCR beta VDJ profiling relied on a genomic DNA template. Each CDR3 protein is one row after TCRdb ran MiXCR on the reads. There are about 150,000 distinct CDR3 sequences in the sample; about 48% occur only once, and approximately 12% lies in the top ten. V usage is TRBV7-6 and J usage is TRBJ2-7; D uncertain. Sequenced: sorted CD4+, CD8+, or CD8+CD57+ T cells (not recorded which) from PBMCs. The source is a human donor with aplastic anemia. The CDR3 DNA sequence: TGTGCCAGCAGCTTACTACCAGATAGCTCCTACGAGCAGTACTTC. This encodes CASSLLPDSSYEQYF.